This T cell receptor (beta chain) is from a study of PD-1 blockade in classical Hodgkin lymphoma. The data were produced by immunoSEQ multiplex PCR, yet TCRdb's version contains in-frame clones alone and is incomplete. The table records 96,000 or so clones, about 93% of them present only once. Notes on this clone: Its antigen is currently unknown.

The CDR3 length is 18 residues. The germline CDR1 and CDR2 sequences are MDHEN and SYDVKM. Trimming stripped 5 bases from V and 0 bases from J, with 20 bases between. Study results and limitations: The CD4+ diversity rise by C4D1 was clearest in complete responders. At baseline, newly diagnosed patients reportedly showed less TCR diversity than healthy donors.

Time point here: cycle 4 day 1 (C4D1), after 5 to 7 weeks of nivolumab. All trial patients relapsed after autologous stem cell transplantation. The rearrangement uses TRBV28 and TRBJ1-5; D gene uncertain. This TCR came from a human donor with classical Hodgkin lymphoma. The input for sequencing was peripheral blood mononuclear cells (PBMCs), taken before the fourth cycle of nivolumab. In DNA, the CDR3 is TGTGCCAGCAGTCCCAGAGGTACAGTCCTCTATAGCAATCAGCCCCAGCATTTT. This translates into CASSPRGTVLYSNQPQHF. The full variable domain, with the rest looked up from reference TRBV28 and TRBJ1-5, is DVKVTQSSRYLVKRTGEKVFLECVQDMDHENMFWYRQDPGLGLRLIYFSYDVKMKEKGDIPEGYSVSREKKERFSLILESASTNQTSMYLCASSPRGTVLYSNQPQHFGDGTRLSIL.